This entry features one TCR beta chain sequence. Data came from immunoSEQ multiplex PCR; TCRdb stores just in-frame clones and leaves some out. The top ten clones hold about 2.8% of a sample with 65,000 to 90,000 clones, 80% to 95% of them seen once. This CDR3 is 14 amino acids long. The germline gives CDR1 LNHDA, CDR2 SQIVND (reference sequence). Trimming removed 4 bases from V and 1 base from J, with 8 bases in between. These data come from a study of T cell changes during pregnancy in multiple sclerosis. The sequence was collected from a female donor in good health, enrolled as a control in a pregnancy study. The starting material was peripheral blood, obtained in the third trimester of pregnancy. V gene TRBV19 combines with J gene TRBJ1-5; maybe TRBD1 (5 bases). CDR3 region: CASSREGSNQPQHF. The CDR3, as DNA: TGTGCCAGTAGTAGGGAGGGGAGCAATCAGCCCCAGCATTTT.